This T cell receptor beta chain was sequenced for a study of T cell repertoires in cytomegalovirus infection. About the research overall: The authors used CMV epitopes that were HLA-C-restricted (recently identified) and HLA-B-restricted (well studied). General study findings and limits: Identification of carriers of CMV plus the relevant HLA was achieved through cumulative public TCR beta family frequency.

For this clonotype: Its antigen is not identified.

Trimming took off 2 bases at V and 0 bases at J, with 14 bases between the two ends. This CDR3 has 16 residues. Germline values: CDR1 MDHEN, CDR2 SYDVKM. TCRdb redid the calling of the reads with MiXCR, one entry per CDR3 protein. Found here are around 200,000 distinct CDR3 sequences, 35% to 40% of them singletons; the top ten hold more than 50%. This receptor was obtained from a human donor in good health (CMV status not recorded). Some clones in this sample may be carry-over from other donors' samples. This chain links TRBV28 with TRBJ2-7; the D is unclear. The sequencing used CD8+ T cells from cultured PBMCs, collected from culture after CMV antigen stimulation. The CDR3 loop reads CASSLISLSSSYEQYF. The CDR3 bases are TGTGCCAGCAGTTTAATTAGCCTTTCGAGCTCCTACGAGCAGTACTTC.